This T cell receptor beta chain appears in the sequencing data of a study of shared clonotypes between healthy human individuals. The table came from immunoSEQ multiplex PCR; TCRdb's copy has only in-frame clones and leaves some out. Of about 490,000 clones detected, around four fifths appear once; the ten largest clones hold 9.5% to 15%. The CDR3 runs 15 residues. This clone has just one count. The antigen is unknown. Findings and limits, study-wide: The represented genetic and exposure-history diversity was limited by the small number of donors.

There were no recent acute infections or vaccinations among the donors, who were healthy HIV-negative adults. When samples were unsorted, tens of millions of PBMCs were used for genomic DNA. This chain joins TRBV21-1 and TRBJ2-7; the table's D call, TRBD1, was not checked against the DNA. TRBV21-1 is tagged as a pseudogene. The source material was PBMCs. The TCR comes from a woman between 40 and 55 years old in good health. Some clones in this sample may be carry-over from other donors' samples. The CDR3 reads CASSKRGRQGHEQYF. The CDR3 DNA reads as TGTGCCAGCAGCAAAAGGGGCCGACAGGGTCACGAGCAGTACTTC.